What follows are 13 T cell receptor beta chains derived from one specimen sequenced in a study of technical replicates of blood from several donors. Clones were read by immunoSEQ multiplex PCR, and TCRdb kept only the in-frame ones, dropping some. The sample contains roughly 64,000 clones, approximately 86% of which appear only once. The sample consisted of PBMCs. Receptors originate from a human donor in good health. Some clones in this sample may be carry-over from other donors' samples.

This CDR3 reads CASSPDYRTDTQYF. The CDR3 nucleotides are TGTGCCAGCAGCCCGGACTACCGCACAGATACGCAGTATTTT. The genes are TRBV7-2 and TRBJ2-3; maybe TRBD2 (6 bases). The CDR3 loop spans 14 amino acids. Per the germline V gene, CDR1 is SGHTA and CDR2 is FQGNSA. Trimming stripped 5 bases from V and 1 base from J, with 10 bases between.

The gene calls are TRBV5-5 and TRBJ1-6; 8 bases are shared with TRBD1. Germline CDR1 is SGHKS and CDR2 is YYEKEE (reference sequence). This CDR3 contains 18 residues. J was trimmed by 3 bases and V by 4 bases; bases with no gene match: 12. In DNA form, the CDR3 reads TGTGCCAGCAGCCCGGACAGGGAAAGAGTTAGCTATAATTCACCCCTCCACTTT. Its translation: CASSPDRERVSYNSPLHF.

This clone was counted a single time. The chain links TRBV30 to TRBJ2-2, with TRBD1 matching over 7 bases. The V gene end was trimmed by 1 base and the J gene end by 1 base; junction bases not matched to a gene: 3. The CDR3 has 15 residues. CDR1 and CDR2 (germline): GTSNPN, SVGIG (reference sequence). The CDR3 nucleotides are TGTGCCTGGAGTGGTTACAGGGGGAACACCGGGGAGCTGTTTTTT. Translation: CAWSGYRGNTGELFF.

J is TRBJ2-7 and V is TRBV6-5; 9 bases map to TRBD2. J lost 3 bases, V lost 2 bases, and 5 bases had no gene match. The CDR3 consists of 15 residues. The germline V gene has CDR1 MNHEY and CDR2 SVGAGI. CDR3 loop: CASSYASSGNYEQYF. The CDR3 DNA reads as TGTGCCAGCAGTTACGCGTCTAGCGGGAACTACGAGCAGTACTTC.

The rearrangement links TRBV18 to TRBJ2-3, with D maybe TRBD2 (5 bases). Germline CDR1 and CDR2: KGHSH and LQKENI. Trimming took off 3 bases at V and 4 bases at J, with 11 bases between the two ends. The CDR3 spans 14 residues. Here the CDR3 reads CASSPGLAPDTQYF. The CDR3, as DNA: TGTGCCAGCTCACCTGGACTCGCCCCAGATACGCAGTATTTT.

The J gene is TRBJ2-1, the V gene TRBV11-2; D is uncertain. V lost 3 bases and J lost 0, with 6 bases in between. Germline loops: CDR1 SGHAT, CDR2 FQNNGV. The CDR3 runs to 14 residues. The CDR3 DNA is TGTGCCAGCAGCTTTATAGCCTCCTACAATGAGCAGTTCTTC. Translating gives CASSFIASYNEQFF.

The chain joins TRBV9 to TRBJ2-5, with 10 bases identical to TRBD2. V trimming: 2 bases; J trimming: 4 bases; junction bases outside the gene matches: 8. This CDR3 comprises 16 residues. Germline V CDR1 and CDR2: SGDLS, YYNGEE. The CDR3 nucleotides read TGTGCCAGCAGCGTTCTAGCGGGAGAAGGTCGAGAGACCCAGTACTTC. Protein: CASSVLAGEGRETQYF. The full variable domain, with the rest looked up from reference TRBV9 and TRBJ2-5, is DSGVTQTPKHLITATGQRVTLRCSPRSGDLSVYWYQQSLDQGLQFLIQYYNGEERAKGNILERFSAQQFPDLHSELNLSSLELGDSALYFCASSVLAGEGRETQYFGPGTRLLVL.

The chain joins TRBV7-9 to TRBJ2-5; D might be TRBD2 (5 bases). Trimming took off 1 base at V and 7 bases at J, with 10 bases between the two ends. Germline CDR1 SEHNR, CDR2 FQNEAQ (reference sequence). The CDR3 extends over 13 amino acids. The CDR3 region has the DNA TGTGCCAGCAGCTTAGGTAGCAGCGGGACCCAGTACTTC. Amino acids: CASSLGSSGTQYF.

V and J are TRBV11-1 and TRBJ2-2; a weak D match, TRBD2 (5 bases). Germline CDR1 and CDR2: SGHAT and FQDESV (reference sequence). Trimming left V 3 bases short and J 5 bases short, with 10 bases between. There are 14 residues in the CDR3. CDR3 nucleotides: TGTGCCAGCAGCTTTTTCGAGGGAACCGGGGAGCTGTTTTTT. Residues: CASSFFEGTGELFF.

The CDR3 here is CASSKTQRTYEQYF. CDR3 nucleotides: TGTGCCAGCAGCAAGACTCAGCGGACCTACGAGCAGTACTTC. This sequence joins TRBV21-1 and TRBJ2-7; TRBD2, the D gene given by the table, was not confirmed from the DNA. TRBV21-1 is recorded as a pseudogene. The CDR3 has 14 residues.

The V gene is TRBV6-6, the J gene TRBJ2-3, with 8 bases identical to TRBD2. This CDR3 has 16 amino acids. With V trimmed by 2 bases and J by 0 bases, 4 bases remained unmatched. The germline CDR1 and CDR2 sequences are MNHNY and SVGAGI (reference sequence). The CDR3, as DNA: TGTGCCAGCAGTTACAAAGGCGGGGGGAGCACAGATACGCAGTATTTT. It translates to CASSYKGGGSTDTQYF.

The chain joins TRBV4-3 to TRBJ2-3; 9 nucleotides match TRBD2. Losses at the gene ends were 1 base for V and 2 bases for J; bases not matched to a gene: 4. Germline loops: CDR1 LGHNA, CDR2 YSLEER. The length of the CDR3 is 16 residues. This chain's CDR3 is CASSQGLAEITDTQYF. The CDR3 DNA follows: TGCGCCAGCAGCCAAGGACTAGCGGAGATCACAGATACGCAGTATTTT.

The rearrangement joins TRBV9 to TRBJ2-3, with 7 bases lining up with TRBD2. Germline V gives CDR1 SGDLS, CDR2 YYNGEE. The CDR3 is 13 residues long. V was clipped by 0 bases and J by 5 bases; unmatched bases: 0. The CDR3: CASSVGGGDTQYF. The CDR3, as DNA: TGTGCCAGCAGCGTAGGCGGGGGAGATACGCAGTATTTT.